This T cell receptor beta chain was found in a study of molecular identifiers for immune sequencing clone quantification. A few counts support this clonotype. Its antigen is as yet unknown. Germline trimming cut 6 bases from V and 6 bases from J; bases unmatched to any gene: 8. Per germline, CDR1 LNHDA and CDR2 SQIVND (reference sequence). The CDR3 totals 13 residues. TCRdb used MiXCR to reprocess the PCR reads, holding one entry per CDR3 protein. The top ten clones hold just over 0.75% of a sample with under 600,000 distinct CDR3 sequences, around 23% of them seen once. Study-level points and caveats: The share of molecules held by clones above 20 RNA copies was over 99% in effector cells and under 1% in naive cells.

Sequencing libraries of naive CD8 cells derived from approximately 22,000 to 940,000 sorted cells with 10%, 30% or 50% RNA. This receptor was obtained from a human donor in good health. Some libraries in this study had Jurkat cell RNA spiked in. Input material: naive CD8+ T cells from blood, with Jurkat cell RNA spiked in. Sample subset: FACS-sorted CD8+CD4-CCR7+CD45RA+ naive T cells. The rearrangement joins TRBV19 to TRBJ2-7; TRBD2 matches at 7 bases. As DNA, the CDR3 is TGTGCCAGTAGCGCTAACGGACTAGTCGAGCAGTACTTC. Translating gives CASSANGLVEQYF.